Listed below are T cell receptor beta chains from one sample, sequenced in a study of T cells in Graves' hyperthyroidism and ophthalmopathy. TCRdb passed the multiplex PCR reads through MiXCR, listing each CDR3 protein once. Of 400,000 to 600,000 distinct CDR3 sequences in the sample, less than 25% were seen once. The sample consisted of blood. The receptors come from a man aged 18 to 30 with Graves' hyperthyroidism. Each CDR3 is given without its conserved first and last residue. The order of the fields is D gene, V gene, clone size, CDR3 protein. The D gene is left open where the match is weak. Size is omitted from some rows. Given values are once, few, many or a class for expanded clones.

d_call: -; v_call: TRBV6-4; clone_size: -; cdr3_aa: ASRRLLRDRVGFGFSYEQY
d_call: -; v_call: TRBV2; clone_size: few; cdr3_aa: ASRATTAPTEAF
d_call: TRBD1; v_call: TRBV25-1; clone_size: many; cdr3_aa: ASSEYSGQDTEAF
d_call: -; v_call: TRBV11-2; clone_size: -; cdr3_aa: ASSPADLELF
d_call: -; v_call: TRBV5-1; clone_size: -; cdr3_aa: ASRRGLDYGYT
d_call: TRBD1; v_call: TRBV5-1; clone_size: many; cdr3_aa: ASSYGQGGYGYT
d_call: -; v_call: TRBV2; clone_size: few; cdr3_aa: ASSREPGDYIQY
d_call: -; v_call: TRBV12-5; clone_size: many; cdr3_aa: ASGSPSDWIDGYT
d_call: -; v_call: TRBV5-1; clone_size: many; cdr3_aa: ASSWSGSGASYEQY
d_call: TRBD2; v_call: TRBV7-2; clone_size: -; cdr3_aa: ASSFGSSGQEAQY
d_call: TRBD1; v_call: TRBV4-1; clone_size: few; cdr3_aa: ASSQTTGGYEQY
d_call: -; v_call: TRBV2; clone_size: many; cdr3_aa: ASSENSGAAYEQY
d_call: -; v_call: TRBV6-5; clone_size: many; cdr3_aa: ASSYQRGSYEQY
d_call: -; v_call: TRBV11-2; clone_size: many; cdr3_aa: ASSYAGGTQY
d_call: -; v_call: TRBV9; clone_size: many; cdr3_aa: VSSAGPMNTEAF
d_call: TRBD1; v_call: TRBV2; clone_size: many; cdr3_aa: ASSRDRGVGELF
d_call: TRBD1; v_call: TRBV2; clone_size: many; cdr3_aa: ASSRDSFNEQY
d_call: -; v_call: TRBV12-3/TRBV12-4; clone_size: few; cdr3_aa: ASSLSPSNTEAF
d_call: -; v_call: TRBV12-3/TRBV12-4; clone_size: many; cdr3_aa: ASSSENRVGRGFGYT
d_call: -; v_call: TRBV24-1; clone_size: many; cdr3_aa: ATFSKNGGRTLNTGELF
d_call: TRBD1; v_call: TRBV6-5; clone_size: many; cdr3_aa: ASSSSDRGHNQPQH
d_call: -; v_call: TRBV6-5; clone_size: few; cdr3_aa: ASSWGESTEAC
d_call: -; v_call: TRBV28; clone_size: many; cdr3_aa: ASSFVTQWDTEAF
d_call: -; v_call: TRBV6-1; clone_size: many; cdr3_aa: ASGRREREPQH
d_call: -; v_call: TRBV28; clone_size: many; cdr3_aa: ASRTARGQPQH
d_call: -; v_call: TRBV6-5; clone_size: many; cdr3_aa: ASSYIENTEAF
d_call: -; v_call: TRBV3-1; clone_size: many; cdr3_aa: ASSQTPDRAPEAF
d_call: -; v_call: TRBV30; clone_size: many; cdr3_aa: AWSGRFSYEQY
d_call: TRBD1; v_call: TRBV6-1; clone_size: many; cdr3_aa: ASSRDRNYGYT
d_call: TRBD1; v_call: TRBV6-4; clone_size: many; cdr3_aa: ASSHLGQEDRTYEQY
d_call: TRBD1; v_call: TRBV30; clone_size: -; cdr3_aa: AWGTGGTGEFLDGYT
d_call: -; v_call: TRBV12-3/TRBV12-4; clone_size: many; cdr3_aa: ASSHPRGKGNIQY
d_call: -; v_call: TRBV3-1; clone_size: few; cdr3_aa: ASSPVRGNNSPLH
d_call: -; v_call: TRBV20-1; clone_size: many; cdr3_aa: SAREWRGPGETQY
d_call: -; v_call: TRBV4-1; clone_size: -; cdr3_aa: ASSLLNTEAS
d_call: -; v_call: TRBV20-1; clone_size: -; cdr3_aa: SAPRAANTGELF
d_call: -; v_call: TRBV15; clone_size: -; cdr3_aa: ATSRGTGMIETQY
d_call: TRBD2; v_call: TRBV28; clone_size: many; cdr3_aa: ATRLAGGQETQY
d_call: -; v_call: TRBV28; clone_size: -; cdr3_aa: ASTLHPGRGETRY
d_call: -; v_call: TRBV7-2; clone_size: -; cdr3_aa: ASSFHPAPAHRAEDSEQY
d_call: TRBD1; v_call: TRBV11-2; clone_size: many; cdr3_aa: ASSSFTGGDTEAF
d_call: TRBD1; v_call: TRBV20-1; clone_size: many; cdr3_aa: SAAGTGNTEAF
d_call: -; v_call: TRBV28; clone_size: many; cdr3_aa: ASSPRGPTREETQY
d_call: -; v_call: TRBV5-1; clone_size: many; cdr3_aa: ASSVGPGSYEQY
d_call: -; v_call: TRBV28; clone_size: -; cdr3_aa: ASRSVASYEQY
d_call: -; v_call: TRBV27; clone_size: many; cdr3_aa: ASSDLKQGLDYGYT
d_call: -; v_call: TRBV12-3/TRBV12-4; clone_size: many; cdr3_aa: ASSRALTTGYT
d_call: TRBD1; v_call: TRBV6-1; clone_size: many; cdr3_aa: ASTRGKSTEAF
d_call: TRBD1; v_call: TRBV11-1; clone_size: many; cdr3_aa: ASSPPTGSLVNTEAF
d_call: -; v_call: TRBV5-1; clone_size: few; cdr3_aa: ASSLRQNMNTEAF
d_call: TRBD2; v_call: TRBV12-3/TRBV12-4; clone_size: many; cdr3_aa: ASSFGGLAGTGELF
d_call: -; v_call: TRBV4-1; clone_size: -; cdr3_aa: ASSPGGVGDYGYT
d_call: -; v_call: TRBV28; clone_size: many; cdr3_aa: ASSQQGYPYEQY